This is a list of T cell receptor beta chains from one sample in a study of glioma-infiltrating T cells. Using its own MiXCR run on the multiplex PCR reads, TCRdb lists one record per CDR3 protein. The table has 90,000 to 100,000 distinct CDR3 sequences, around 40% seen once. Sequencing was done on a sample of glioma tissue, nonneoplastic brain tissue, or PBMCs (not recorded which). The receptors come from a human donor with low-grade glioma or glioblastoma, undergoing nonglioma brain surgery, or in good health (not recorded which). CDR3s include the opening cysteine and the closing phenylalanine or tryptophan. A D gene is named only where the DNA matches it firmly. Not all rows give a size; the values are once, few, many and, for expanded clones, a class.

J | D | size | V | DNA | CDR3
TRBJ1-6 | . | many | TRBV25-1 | TGTGCCAGCACCGGACAAGGGCTTTCACCCCTCCACTTT | CASTGQGLSPLHF
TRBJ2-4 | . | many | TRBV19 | TGTGCCAGTAGTATTGGGACAAGAGCCAAAAACATTCAGTACTTC | CASSIGTRAKNIQYF
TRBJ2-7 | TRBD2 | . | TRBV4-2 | TGTGCCAGAAGCCAAGAAGGGACTAGCGAGCAGTACTTC | CARSQEGTSEQYF
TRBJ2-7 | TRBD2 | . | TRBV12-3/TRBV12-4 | TGTGCCGGCGGTTTAGCGGGCGGGAGGGTCGAGCAGTACTTC | CAGGLAGGRVEQYF
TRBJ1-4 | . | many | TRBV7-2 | TGTGCCAGCAGCTCGCGGACAGTAACTAATGAAAAACTGTTTTTT | CASSSRTVTNEKLFF
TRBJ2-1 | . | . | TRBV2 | TGTGCCAGCAGTGGAGGTCAGCAGGGATGGCCCTATGAGCAGTTCTTC | CASSGGQQGWPYEQFF
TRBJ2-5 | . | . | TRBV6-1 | TGTGCCAGCAGGGCAGGACAGCCCCAAGAGACCCAGTACTTC | CASRAGQPQETQYF
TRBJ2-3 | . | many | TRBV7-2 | TGTGCCAGCAGTTGGACAGTTTCGAGGGCCACAGATACGCAGTATTTT | CASSWTVSRATDTQYF
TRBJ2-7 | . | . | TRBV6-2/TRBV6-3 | TGTGCCAGCAGTGGATTTCCGCGCCGGACATACTCCTACGAGCAGTACTTC | CASSGFPRRTYSYEQYF
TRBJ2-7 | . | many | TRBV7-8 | TGTGCCAGCAGCTCCCGAATGGATTTGGACGAGCAGTACTTC | CASSSRMDLDEQYF
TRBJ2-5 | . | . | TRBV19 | TGTGCCAGTAGTATGGTGGGGCTCCAAGAGACCCAGTACTTC | CASSMVGLQETQYF
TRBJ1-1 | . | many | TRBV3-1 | TGTGCCAGCAGCCAGCGGTTGACTGAAGCTTTCTTT | CASSQRLTEAFF
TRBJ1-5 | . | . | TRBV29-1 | TGCAGCGTTGGAGATGGGGGCGCGGGCCAGCCCCAGCATTTT | CSVGDGGAGQPQHF
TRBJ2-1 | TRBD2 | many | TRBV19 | TGTGCCAGTAGTATAAGTAGCGGGAGGAGCTCCTACAATGAGCAGTTCTTC | CASSISSGRSSYNEQFF
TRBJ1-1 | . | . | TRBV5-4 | TGTGCCAGCAGCCTTGAAGGCAGGGGTGAACCTTTCTTT | CASSLEGRGEPFF
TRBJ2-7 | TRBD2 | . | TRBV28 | TGTGCCAGCATGGCTAGCGGGGGTTCGCGGACAGAGGGCGAGCAGTACTTC | CASMASGGSRTEGEQYF
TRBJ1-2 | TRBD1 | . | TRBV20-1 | TGCAGTGCTAGACTCTCGGGACAGGGGGCATTGGATGGCTACACCTTC | CSARLSGQGALDGYTF
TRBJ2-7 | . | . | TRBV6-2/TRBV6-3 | TGTGCCAGCACGCCTGGACTTACCTACGGGCAGTACTTC | CASTPGLTYGQYF
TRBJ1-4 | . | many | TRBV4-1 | TGCGCCAGCAGCCAAGAGTGGGCTAATGAAAAACTGTTTTTT | CASSQEWANEKLFF
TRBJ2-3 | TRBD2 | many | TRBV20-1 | TGCAGTGCTGTTAAGCGGGGGGGGGGCACAGATACGCAGTATTTT | CSAVKRGGGTDTQYF
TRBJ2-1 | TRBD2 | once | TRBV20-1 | TGCAGTGCTAGAGATATGACTAGCGGGAATGAGCAGTTCTTC | CSARDMTSGNEQFF
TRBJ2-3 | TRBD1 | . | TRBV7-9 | TGTGCCAGCAGCTTAGGGAGCGGGACAGGGACAGATACGCAGTATTTT | CASSLGSGTGTDTQYF
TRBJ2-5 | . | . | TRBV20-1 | TGCAGTGCTAGCGGGAAGGAGACCCAGTACTTC | CSASGKETQYF
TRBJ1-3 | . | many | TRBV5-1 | TGCGCCAGCAGCTCGAGGGGGGGGACTGGAAACACCATATATTTT | CASSSRGGTGNTIYF